The 31 T cell receptor beta chains in this list originate from one sample, sequenced in a study of blood T cell repertoires in COVID-19. Sequencing was performed with immunoSEQ multiplex PCR; in TCRdb, only in-frame clones are kept and a portion is missing. The data contain 250,000 to 300,000 clones, more than 80% of them singletons. The source material was peripheral blood. The receptor set was obtained from a woman aged 25-40 years with active or convalescent COVID-19.

The gene calls are TRBV5-1 and TRBJ1-5; tentatively, D is TRBD1 (5 bases). V was cut by 0 bases and J by 7 bases, with 14 bases left in between. Per the germline V gene, CDR1 is SGHRS and CDR2 is YFSETQ. This CDR3 is built from 15 residues. CDR3 sequence reads: CASSLDGGSSQPQHF. CDR3 DNA: TGCGCCAGCAGCTTGGATGGGGGGAGTTCGCAGCCCCAGCATTTT.

V usage is TRBV20-1 and J usage is TRBJ1-2; 8 positions match TRBD1. The CDR3 totals 11 residues. V dropped 3 bases and J dropped 8; count of bases not matched to a gene: 2. Germline assignment: CDR1 DFQATT and CDR2 SNEGSKA (reference sequence). The CDR3: CSASRGHGYTF. CDR3 DNA sequence: TGCAGTGCTAGCAGGGGGCACGGCTACACCTTC.

The gene calls are TRBV27 and TRBJ2-5; 8 bases map to TRBD2. V trimming: 0 bases; J trimming: 1 base; junction bases outside the gene matches: 10. Germline V gene lookup returns CDR1 MNHEY and CDR2 SMNVEV (reference sequence). The CDR3 runs 18 residues. The CDR3 nucleotides read TGTGCCAGCAGTTTATCGGGAGCGGGGGACGTGTTCCAAGAGACCCAGTACTTC. This translates into CASSLSGAGDVFQETQYF.

The V call is TRBV7-2, the J call TRBJ2-3; tentatively, D is TRBD2 (5 bases). V lost 1 base and J lost 4, with 15 bases in between. This CDR3 has 16 residues. In germline, CDR1 is SGHTA, CDR2 FQGNSA. The DNA of the CDR3 is TGTGCCAGCAGCTTAGTCGGGGTCAGGACCGCAGATACGCAGTATTTT. Translated, it gives CASSLVGVRTADTQYF.

V usage is TRBV20-1 and J usage is TRBJ2-7; the match to TRBD1 covers 9 bases. Germline loops: CDR1 DFQATT, CDR2 SNEGSKA (reference sequence). This CDR3 spans 14 amino acids. The ends lost 3 bases at V and 6 bases at J; junction bases unmatched: 9. The CDR3 protein is CSASLWGQGAEQYF. CDR3 DNA: TGCAGTGCTAGTCTGTGGGGACAGGGAGCCGAGCAGTACTTC.

The V and J genes are TRBV3-1 (or the pseudogene TRBV3-2) and TRBJ2-3, with D perhaps TRBD1 (6 bases). This CDR3 spans 16 amino acids. The V end was cut by 1 base, the J end by 3 bases, with 14 bases between. CDR1 and CDR2 (germline): LGHDT, YNNKEL (reference sequence). For the CDR3, the DNA is TGTGCCAGCAGCCAAGTAGGTCAGGGGTGGACAGATACGCAGTATTTT. Amino acid sequence: CASSQVGQGWTDTQYF.

This clone was seen once. The chain uses TRBV27 and TRBJ1-1, with D maybe TRBD1 (5 bases). V shed 5 bases and J shed 4 bases, with 17 bases lying between them. Germline lookup yields CDR1 MNHEY and CDR2 SMNVEV (reference sequence). This CDR3 is built from 15 residues. The CDR3 sequence is CASSPWDRGGTEAFF. In nucleotides, the CDR3 is TGTGCCAGCAGTCCCTGGGACCGGGGGGGCACTGAAGCTTTCTTT.

There are a few counts of this clone. The chain carries TRBV7-3 and TRBJ2-2, with 7 nucleotides matching TRBD2. This CDR3 is built from 14 residues. Germline V gene lookup returns CDR1 SGHTA and CDR2 FQGTGA. V was clipped by 5 bases and J by 6 bases; unmatched bases: 6. CDR3 nucleotide sequence: TGTGCCAGCAGCACCACGGGGGGACCCGGGGAGCTGTTTTTT. Translation gives CASSTTGGPGELFF.

This chain links TRBV12-2 with TRBJ1-5. TRBV12-2 is recorded as a pseudogene. The CDR3 spans 17 residues. For the CDR3, the DNA is TGTGCAAGTCGCTTAGCCGGAGGTCGAAGGAGCAATCAGCCCCAGCATTTT. Protein product: CASRLAGGRRSNQPQHF.

The chain has TRBV28 and TRBJ1-5; 8 bases match TRBD1. The CDR3 is 16 amino acids. Germline assignment: CDR1 MDHEN and CDR2 SYDVKM. V was pared by 4 bases and J by 0 bases, with 5 bases of the junction left unmatched. The chain's CDR3 is CASSSPTGASNQPQHF. CDR3 sequence (DNA): TGTGCCAGCAGTTCTCCGACAGGGGCTAGCAATCAGCCCCAGCATTTT.

This clone was observed a handful of times. The J gene is TRBJ2-5, the V gene TRBV6-4; 10 bases are a match to TRBD2. V gave up 6 bases and J gave up 1 base; unmatched junction bases: 8. Germline V CDR1 and CDR2: MRHNA, SNTAGT. The CDR3 extends over 16 amino acids. CDR3 protein: CASSRGAGGSQETQYF. The DNA of the CDR3 is TGTGCCAGCAGCCGGGGAGCGGGGGGGTCCCAAGAGACCCAGTACTTC.

V is TRBV9 and J is TRBJ2-3, with TRBD2 identical over 10 bases. This CDR3 spans 14 amino acids. Germline trimming cut 6 bases from V and 6 bases from J; bases unmatched to any gene: 7. Germline-derived CDR1 and CDR2 are SGDLS and YYNGEE. CDR3: CASKTSGYYDTQYF. DNA for the CDR3: TGTGCCAGCAAGACTAGCGGGTACTACGATACGCAGTATTTT.

The CDR3 nucleotides read TGTGCCAGTAGTATAGGGGGCTCCCGCGGTGAAGCTTTCTTT. Translation gives CASSIGGSRGEAFF. J is TRBJ1-1 and V is TRBV19; maybe TRBD1 (5 bases). The germline V and J ends were trimmed by 1 base and 7 bases, with 13 bases remaining between them. CDR1 and CDR2 from the germline V gene are LNHDA and SQIVND (reference sequence). The CDR3 sequence is 14 residues long.

The genes are TRBV7-9 and TRBJ1-2, with 8 bases that match TRBD1. The CDR3 length is 17 residues. Germline CDR1 SEHNR, CDR2 FQNEAQ (reference sequence). V trimming: 4 bases; J trimming: 7 bases; junction bases outside the gene matches: 17. The CDR3 spells CASSSGQGSGVSGGYTF. The CDR3 coding sequence is TGTGCCAGCAGCTCTGGACAGGGTTCGGGGGTTTCGGGTGGCTACACCTTC.

The rearrangement uses TRBV24-1 and TRBJ1-5; a possible D gene is TRBD1 (5 bases). The CDR3 extends over 16 amino acids. CDR1 KGHDR and CDR2 SFDVKD come from the germline V gene. The germline V and J ends were trimmed by 3 bases and 1 base, with 12 bases remaining between them. The CDR3 nucleotides are TGTGCCACCAGTGATGGGACTAAGGAAAGCAATCAGCCCCAGCATTTT. This translates into CATSDGTKESNQPQHF.

The chain carries TRBV29-1 and TRBJ1-2, with 8 nucleotides matching TRBD1. CDR3 length equals 17 residues. The V gene end was trimmed by 4 bases and the J gene end by 0 bases; junction bases not matched to a gene: 13. Germline V gives CDR1 SQVTM, CDR2 ANQGSEA. DNA of the CDR3: TGCAGCGTTGTGATTATGACAGGGGAACGAGCTAACTATGGCTACACCTTC. Translating it yields CSVVIMTGERANYGYTF.

This clone showed up just a few times. V usage is TRBV29-1 and J usage is TRBJ1-1; D is unclear. The germline gives CDR1 SQVTM, CDR2 ANQGSEA. This CDR3 is 12 amino acids long. The germline V and J ends were trimmed by 4 bases and 1 base, with 7 bases remaining between them. Here the CDR3 reads CSVVPENTEAFF. CDR3 coding DNA: TGCAGCGTTGTCCCAGAGAACACTGAAGCTTTCTTT.

The chain employs TRBV5-1 and TRBJ2-5; TRBD1 might be the D (6 bases). The CDR3 covers 14 residues. The germline gives CDR1 SGHRS, CDR2 YFSETQ. With 1 base removed from V and 6 bases from J, the gap between germline ends came to 13 bases. CDR3 region: CASSLSSQGKTQYF. DNA for the CDR3: TGCGCCAGCAGCTTGTCAAGTCAGGGGAAGACCCAGTACTTC. The full variable domain, its missing parts supplied by reference TRBV5-1 and TRBJ2-5, is KAGVTQTPRYLIKTRGQQVTLSCSPISGHRSVSWYQQTPGQGLQFLFEYFSETQRNKGNFPGRFSGRQFSNSRSEMNVSTLELGDSALYLCASSLSSQGKTQYFGPGTRLLVL.

The V call is TRBV5-1, the J call TRBJ2-5, with TRBD2 matching 8 bases. CDR3 length: 14 amino acids. Germline values: CDR1 SGHRS, CDR2 YFSETQ. Losses at the gene ends were 4 bases for V and 5 bases for J; bases not matched to a gene: 7. CDR3 in DNA: TGCGCCAGCAGCGCGAGCGGGGGCCGGGAGACCCAGTACTTC. It yields the protein CASSASGGRETQYF.

This chain links TRBV27 with TRBJ1-1, with TRBD1 identical over 8 bases. The length of the CDR3 is 15 residues. The germline gives CDR1 MNHEY, CDR2 SMNVEV (reference sequence). V lost 9 bases to trimming and J lost 0 bases; unmatched junction nucleotides: 9. Here the CDR3 reads CASRDRPLMNTEAFF. The CDR3, as DNA: TGTGCCAGTCGGGACAGGCCTCTAATGAACACTGAAGCTTTCTTT.

The J gene is TRBJ2-7, the V gene TRBV7-2, with 7 bases identical to TRBD1. CDR1 is SGHTA, CDR2 FQGNSA, per germline. The CDR3 length is 16 residues. Germline trimming cut 1 base from V and 2 bases from J; bases unmatched to any gene: 8. CDR3 loop: CASSLGFGTDTYEQYF. CDR3 sequence (DNA): TGTGCCAGCAGCTTAGGTTTCGGGACAGATACCTACGAGCAGTACTTC.

This chain links TRBV30 with TRBJ1-6; a possible D gene is TRBD1 (6 bases). CDR1 is GTSNPN and CDR2 is SVGIG in the germline V gene (reference sequence). V was trimmed by 1 base and J by 7 bases, leaving 11 bases between them. This CDR3 contains 14 residues. The chain's CDR3 is CAWSGGRGNSPLHF. CDR3 nucleotides: TGTGCCTGGAGTGGGGGCAGGGGCAATTCACCCCTCCACTTT.

V is TRBV30 and J is TRBJ1-1, with unresolved D. Trimming cost V 0 bases and J 1 base, with 6 bases left between them. This CDR3 spans 13 amino acids. Per germline, CDR1 GTSNPN and CDR2 SVGIG (reference sequence). The CDR3 protein is CAWSVHTNTEAFF. The CDR3 nucleotides are TGTGCCTGGAGTGTACACACGAACACTGAAGCTTTCTTT.

The rearrangement links TRBV4-3 to TRBJ2-7, with D unresolved. The CDR3 runs to 14 residues. V lost 6 bases and J 0 bases, leaving 12 bases between the germline ends. CDR1 is LGHNA and CDR2 is YSLEER in the germline V gene. The CDR3 coding sequence is TGCGCCAGCAGTACTTCCCGGAGCTCCTACGAGCAGTACTTC. Encoded protein: CASSTSRSSYEQYF.

This rearrangement joins TRBV5-1 to TRBJ1-4, with 10 bases identical to TRBD1. CDR1 is SGHRS and CDR2 is YFSETQ in the germline V gene. V was clipped by 4 bases and J by 6 bases; unmatched bases: 9. The CDR3 has 16 residues. CDR3 bases: TGCGCCAGCAGCCCAGGGACAGGGGTGAAAGATGAAAAACTGTTTTTT. Translating gives CASSPGTGVKDEKLFF.

The chain carries TRBV5-6 and TRBJ2-5, with D possibly being TRBD1 (6 bases). Germline V gives CDR1 SGHDT, CDR2 YYEEEE. The CDR3 extends over 13 amino acids. Trimming removed 2 bases from V and 5 bases from J, with 10 bases in between. Here the CDR3 reads CASSFRGGETQYF. CDR3 DNA sequence: TGTGCCAGCAGCTTCAGGGGCGGGGAGACCCAGTACTTC.

The chain uses TRBV27 and TRBJ1-5, with D perhaps TRBD1 (6 bases). CDR1 and CDR2 from the germline V gene are MNHEY and SMNVEV (reference sequence). CDR3 length: 15 amino acids. Trimming removed 4 bases from V and 0 bases from J, with 10 bases in between. The CDR3 loop reads CASSSYRDSNQPQHF. The CDR3 DNA is TGTGCCAGCAGTTCCTACAGGGATAGCAATCAGCCCCAGCATTTT.

The chain carries TRBV6-1 and TRBJ1-5; D gene ambiguous. This CDR3 comprises 16 residues. V was cut by 1 base and J by 2 bases, with 12 bases left in between. Germline V lookup: CDR1 MNHNS, CDR2 SASEGT. The CDR3 loop reads CASSEGGPGGNQPQHF. The CDR3 region has the DNA TGTGCCAGCAGTGAAGGAGGGCCAGGAGGCAATCAGCCCCAGCATTTT.

V usage is TRBV11-2 and J usage is TRBJ2-7; 10 bases align to TRBD1. The V gene's germline CDR1 is SGHAT and CDR2 FQNNGV. V was pared by 3 bases and J by 1 base, with 0 bases of the junction left unmatched. This CDR3 is built from 14 residues. The CDR3 DNA reads TGTGCCAGCAGCTTGGACAGGGGGTCCTACGAGCAGTACTTC. It translates to CASSLDRGSYEQYF.

The chain has TRBV9 and TRBJ2-1; 8 bases are a match to TRBD2. The J segment lost 9 bases and the V segment lost 1 base, leaving 6 bases of the junction unmatched. Germline V lookup: CDR1 SGDLS, CDR2 YYNGEE. This CDR3 comprises 14 residues. This chain's CDR3 is CASSVFPGGREQFF. The CDR3 nucleotides are TGTGCCAGCAGCGTATTCCCGGGGGGGCGTGAGCAGTTCTTC.

This sequence joins TRBV6-5 and TRBJ1-2; possible D gene TRBD1, 6 bases. Germline V gives CDR1 MNHEY, CDR2 SVGAGI. V was pared by 2 bases and J by 6 bases, with 10 bases between. This CDR3 has 13 amino acids. The CDR3 protein is CASSYGTPNGYTF. The CDR3 DNA is TGTGCCAGCAGTTACGGGACACCAAATGGCTACACCTTC.